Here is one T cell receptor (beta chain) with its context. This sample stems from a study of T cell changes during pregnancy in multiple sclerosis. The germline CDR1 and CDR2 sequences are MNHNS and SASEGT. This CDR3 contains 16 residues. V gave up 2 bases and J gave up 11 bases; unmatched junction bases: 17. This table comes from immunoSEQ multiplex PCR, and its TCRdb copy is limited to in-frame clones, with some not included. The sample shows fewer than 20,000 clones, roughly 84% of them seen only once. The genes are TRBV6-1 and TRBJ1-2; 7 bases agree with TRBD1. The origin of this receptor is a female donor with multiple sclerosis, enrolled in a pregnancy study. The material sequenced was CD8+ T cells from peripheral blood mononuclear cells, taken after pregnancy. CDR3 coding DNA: TGTGCCAGCAGTGAAACTGGGGGCCAAGGGGGCATGAGGTACACCTTC. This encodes CASSETGGQGGMRYTF.